This passage covers 8 T cell receptor beta chains from one sample sequenced in a study of blood T cell repertoires in COVID-19. Profiling relied on immunoSEQ multiplex PCR, and the TCRdb table lists in-frame clones only, not all of them. The sample carries 250,000 to 300,000 clones, about nine tenths recorded once. Sequencing was carried out using peripheral blood. The receptors stem from a woman aged 45-60 years who had recovered from COVID-19.

This clone was observed a few times. This chain links TRBV18 with TRBJ1-5; D ambiguous. The V and J ends lost 2 bases and 1 base respectively, with 6 bases between them. The length of the CDR3 is 14 residues. Germline V gene sequence: CDR1 KGHSH, CDR2 LQKENI. The CDR3 sequence: CASSPAMSNQPQHF. The CDR3 DNA reads TGTGCCAGCTCACCAGCGATGAGCAATCAGCCCCAGCATTTT.

CDR3 sequence reads: CASSPNRGSSYNEQFF. DNA of the CDR3: TGTGCCAGCAGCCCGAACAGGGGAAGCTCCTACAATGAGCAGTTCTTC. The chain has TRBV3-1 (or the pseudogene TRBV3-2) and TRBJ2-1; 7 bases map to TRBD1. The germline V gene has CDR1 LGHDT and CDR2 YNNKEL (reference sequence). The J segment lost 0 bases and the V segment lost 4 bases, leaving 6 bases of the junction unmatched. The length of the CDR3 is 16 residues.

The chain joins TRBV10-1 to TRBJ1-5; D is unclear. CDR3 size: 13 residues. Germline V gives CDR1 WNHNN, CDR2 SYGVQD (reference sequence). V gave up 4 bases and J gave up 7 bases, with 11 bases separating them. The CDR3 spells CASSGTTNQPQHF. The DNA for the CDR3 is TGCGCCAGCAGTGGTACCACAAACCAGCCCCAGCATTTT.

This chain connects TRBV9 to TRBJ2-5, with D perhaps TRBD2 (7 bases). The V and J ends lost 1 base and 3 bases respectively, with 19 bases between them. The germline V gene has CDR1 SGDLS and CDR2 YYNGEE. This CDR3 has 17 amino acids. CDR3 sequence: CASSVTEGGSPEETQYF. The CDR3 DNA follows: TGTGCCAGCAGCGTAACGGAGGGGGGGTCTCCAGAAGAGACCCAGTACTTC.

V and J are TRBV7-2 and TRBJ2-7, with D uncertain. In germline, CDR1 is SGHTA, CDR2 FQGNSA. Trimming pared 0 bases from V and 4 bases from J, leaving 10 bases between. This CDR3 has 14 residues. The CDR3 nucleotides read TGTGCCAGCAGCTTAGCGGCTAGTAGGTACGAGCAGTACTTC. It yields the protein CASSLAASRYEQYF.

The chain is built from TRBV7-9 and TRBJ2-7; possible D gene TRBD1, 7 bases. This CDR3 comprises 16 residues. The germline V gene encodes CDR1 SEHNR and CDR2 FQNEAQ (reference sequence). V was shortened by 6 bases and J by 5 bases, with 23 bases between the two germline ends. CDR3 region: CASRSKGGGGKDEQYF. CDR3 nucleotide sequence: TGTGCCAGCAGATCTAAGGGAGGAGGGGGCAAGGACGAGCAGTACTTC.

The V and J genes are TRBV19 and TRBJ2-7, with D maybe TRBD2 (5 bases). Looked up from germline, CDR1 is LNHDA and CDR2 is SQIVND (reference sequence). The CDR3 extends over 15 amino acids. V was pared by 6 bases and J by 0 bases, with 15 bases between. The CDR3 region is CASREEDYGSYEQYF. Written as DNA, the CDR3 is TGTGCCAGTAGGGAGGAAGATTATGGCTCCTACGAGCAGTACTTC.

The J gene is TRBJ2-3, the V gene TRBV9; D is possibly TRBD2 (5 bases). The CDR3 sequence is 16 residues long. V shed 0 bases and J shed 2 bases, with 13 bases lying between them. The germline V gene has CDR1 SGDLS and CDR2 YYNGEE. CDR3 loop: CASSVAAGGFTDTQYF. The CDR3 coding sequence is TGTGCCAGCAGCGTAGCTGCGGGCGGATTCACAGATACGCAGTATTTT.